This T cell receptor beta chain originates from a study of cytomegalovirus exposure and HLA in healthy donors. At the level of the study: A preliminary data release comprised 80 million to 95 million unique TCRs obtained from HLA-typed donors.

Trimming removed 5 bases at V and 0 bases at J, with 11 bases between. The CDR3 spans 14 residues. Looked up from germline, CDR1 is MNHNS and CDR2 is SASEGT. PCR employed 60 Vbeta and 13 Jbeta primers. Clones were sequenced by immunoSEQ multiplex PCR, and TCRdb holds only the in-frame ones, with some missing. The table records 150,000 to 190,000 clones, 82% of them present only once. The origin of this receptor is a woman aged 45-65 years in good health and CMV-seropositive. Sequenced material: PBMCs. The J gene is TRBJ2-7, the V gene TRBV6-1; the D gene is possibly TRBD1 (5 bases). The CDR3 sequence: CASSPRQSSYEQYF. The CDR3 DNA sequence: TGTGCCAGCAGTCCCCGACAGAGCTCCTACGAGCAGTACTTC.